The clone carrying this TCR beta chain appeared a few times. These data come from a study of blood T cell repertoires in COVID-19. In the study overall: The analysed material was cDNA or gDNA that came from T cells, B-cell-depleted T cells, or PBMCs.

Authors' processing steps: Using reference gene primer amplification, nucleated cell counts were estimated. Sequencing used immunoSEQ multiplex PCR; TCRdb keeps in-frame clones, though not all of them. V and J calls and clone size are those listed in that table; D and trimming were worked out from the DNA. Among 150,000 or so clones listed, around 80% were seen once. Adults between roughly 18 and 90 years of age took part from about two dozen US areas. Participants' own reports of clinical history determined their cohort assignment. Germline assignment: CDR1 SGHDT and CDR2 YYEEEE. Trimming cost V 5 bases and J 2 bases; bases outside gene matches: 6. The CDR3 length is 15 residues.

The chain has TRBV5-6 and TRBJ2-2, with 7 bases matching TRBD1. Sequences were obtained from PBMCs or T cells enriched from blood (not recorded which). The receptor comes from a man between 40 and 49 years old who had recovered from COVID-19. CDR3 in amino acids: CASRTRGPNTGELFF. The DNA of the CDR3 is TGTGCCAGCAGAACAAGGGGGCCAAACACCGGGGAGCTGTTTTTT.